Below are 2 T cell receptor beta chains sequenced from a single sample in a study of blood T cell repertoires in COVID-19. Some clones are missing from TCRdb's copy, which holds only in-frame ones; the method was immunoSEQ multiplex PCR. This sample carries approximately 94,000 clones, 70% to 90% of them seen once, and the ten largest clones take 9.5% to 15%. Sequenced: peripheral blood. The receptors stem from a human donor in a cohort sampled during active COVID-19.

The V call is TRBV3-1 (or the pseudogene TRBV3-2), the J call TRBJ1-3; D is ambiguous. There are 14 residues in the CDR3. V was pared by 4 bases and J by 0 bases, with 7 bases between. Germline loops: CDR1 LGHDT, CDR2 YNNKEL (reference sequence). CDR3 sequence (DNA): TGTGCCAGCAGCCCTTTGAGCTCTGGAAACACCATATATTTT. This gives the protein CASSPLSSGNTIYF.

This clone has just a few counts. The chain has TRBV4-1 and TRBJ1-2; D gene uncertain. The CDR3 has 15 residues. V lost 4 bases and J lost 0, with 12 bases in between. Germline V gene sequence: CDR1 MGHRA, CDR2 YSYEKL. CDR3 coding DNA: TGCGCCAGCAGCCCTAACACGGGAGCTAACTATGGCTACACCTTC. It translates to CASSPNTGANYGYTF.